The clone carrying this T cell receptor (beta chain) has at least ten counts. As for time point: newly diagnosed GD, antithyroid drugs for less than 3 months. PBMC-derived RNA was used for the TCR library. An endocrinology department in Xi'an, China, recruited the patients. CDR3-region Arm-PCR and iRepertoire HTBI primers produced the TCR beta libraries. TCRdb recomputed calls from the multiplex PCR reads with MiXCR, one row per CDR3 protein. The sample holds about 620,000 distinct CDR3 sequences; 15% to 20% are singletons and the top ten take 15% to 20%. Trimming cost V 6 bases and J 0 bases, with 21 bases left between them. This CDR3 has 18 residues. Germline CDR1 reads ENHRY; CDR2 reads SYGVKD. This sample was included in a study of regulatory T cells in long-lasting Graves disease. In addition, the sample was reused for a study of T cells in Graves' hyperthyroidism and ophthalmopathy. From that second work: Uncontrolled infection, other autoimmune disease, pregnancy or lactation excluded patients. A first-round RT-PCR of the TCR CDR3 used the HTBI primer set. In validation, the model predicted ophthalmopathy. These predictions came a median roughly 6 months before onset.

The TCR comes from a woman aged 25-40 years with Graves disease. The chain joins TRBV10-3 to TRBJ2-1; a weak D match, TRBD1 (5 bases). This sample comprised peripheral blood mononuclear cells (PBMCs), obtained at new diagnosis, from a patient treated with antithyroid drugs. CDR3 DNA: TGTGCCATCAGGAATCAGGGTGGTCCCACGAGCTCCTACAATGAGCAGTTCTTC. Translation gives CAIRNQGGPTSSYNEQFF.